Listed below are T cell receptor beta chains from one sample, sequenced in a study of T cell repertoires in ileal Crohn's disease. TCRdb's copy holds only in-frame clones and misses some; the assay was immunoSEQ multiplex PCR. The profile shows 5,500 to 7,000 clones, roughly 82% of them singletons. Sequenced sample: ileal tissue. These receptors were obtained from an adult with Crohn's disease. The CDR3 runs from the conserved cysteine through the conserved F or W. The order of the fields is V gene, D gene, clone size, J gene, CDR3 protein, CDR3 DNA. A D gene is named only where the DNA matches it firmly. Clone size is given for some rows only: seen once, a few or many times, or a class if the clone is expanded.

TRBV5-6,TRBD2,NA,TRBJ2-5,CASSLGLAGILGETQYF,TGTGCCAGCAGCTTGGGTCTAGCGGGAATATTGGGAGAGACCCAGTACTTC
TRBV27,TRBD2,few,TRBJ2-2,CASSLLGGGPGSTGELFF,TGTGCCAGCAGTTTATTGGGGGGAGGGCCGGGGAGCACCGGGGAGCTGTTTTTT
TRBV27,NA,few,TRBJ2-7,CASSPTVAGEQYF,TGTGCCAGCAGCCCGACAGTGGCAGGGGAGCAGTACTTC
TRBV5-1,NA,once,TRBJ2-1,CASSLETFYNEQFF,TGCGCCAGCAGCTTGGAGACATTCTACAATGAGCAGTTCTTC
TRBV9,NA,NA,TRBJ1-4,CASSVGRVNEKLFF,TGTGCCAGCAGCGTGGGGAGGGTAAACGAAAAACTGTTTTTT
TRBV19,NA,NA,TRBJ2-1,CASKTLRSADRRNEQFF,TGTGCCAGTAAGACGTTAAGGTCGGCGGATAGGAGAAATGAGCAGTTCTTC
TRBV5-4,NA,NA,TRBJ1-1,CASSLDADLNTEAFF,TGTGCCAGCAGCTTGGATGCAGATTTGAACACTGAAGCTTTCTTT
TRBV7-2,TRBD1,NA,TRBJ1-5,CASSPYRGSNQPQHF,TGTGCCAGCAGCCCTTACAGGGGAAGCAATCAGCCCCAGCATTTT
TRBV2,NA,NA,TRBJ2-7,CASSEQGQVYEQYF,TGTGCCAGCAGTGAACAGGGTCAGGTCTACGAGCAGTACTTC
TRBV7-3,NA,NA,TRBJ1-1,CASSLMAYTEAFF,TGTGCCAGCAGCTTAATGGCATACACTGAAGCTTTCTTT
TRBV7-2,TRBD2,NA,TRBJ2-3,CASSGLAGGLGDTQYF,TGTGCCAGCAGCGGACTAGCGGGGGGCCTGGGAGATACGCAGTATTTT
TRBV6-5,TRBD1,NA,TRBJ1-2,CASSKTGTGGVGYTF,TGTGCCAGCAGTAAAACCGGGACAGGGGGCGTTGGCTACACCTTC